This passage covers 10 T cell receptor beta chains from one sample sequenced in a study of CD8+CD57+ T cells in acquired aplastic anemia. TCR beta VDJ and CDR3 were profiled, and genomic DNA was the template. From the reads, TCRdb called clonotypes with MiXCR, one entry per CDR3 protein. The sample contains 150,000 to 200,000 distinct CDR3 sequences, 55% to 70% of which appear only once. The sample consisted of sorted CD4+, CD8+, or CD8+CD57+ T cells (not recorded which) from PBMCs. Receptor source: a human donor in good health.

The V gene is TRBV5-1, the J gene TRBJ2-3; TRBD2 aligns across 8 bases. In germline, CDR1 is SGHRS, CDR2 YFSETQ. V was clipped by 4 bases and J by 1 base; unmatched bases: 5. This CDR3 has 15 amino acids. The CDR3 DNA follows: TGCGCCAGCAGCAGTAGCGGGAAGCGCACAGATACGCAGTATTTT. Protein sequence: CASSSSGKRTDTQYF.

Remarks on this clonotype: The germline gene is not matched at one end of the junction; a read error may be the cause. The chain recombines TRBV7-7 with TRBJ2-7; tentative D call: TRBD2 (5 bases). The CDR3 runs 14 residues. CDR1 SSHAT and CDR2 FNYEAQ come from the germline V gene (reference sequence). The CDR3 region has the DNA TGTGCTAGCAGCCGAGCGACGGAAGGGAGCGAGCAGTACTTC. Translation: CASSRATEGSEQYF.

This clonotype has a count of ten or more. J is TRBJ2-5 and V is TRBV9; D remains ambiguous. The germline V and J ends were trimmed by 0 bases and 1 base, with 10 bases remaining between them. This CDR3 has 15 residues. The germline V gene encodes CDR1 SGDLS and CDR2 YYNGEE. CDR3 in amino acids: CASSVATAAQETQYF. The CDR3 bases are TGTGCCAGCAGCGTAGCTACCGCAGCCCAAGAGACCCAGTACTTC.

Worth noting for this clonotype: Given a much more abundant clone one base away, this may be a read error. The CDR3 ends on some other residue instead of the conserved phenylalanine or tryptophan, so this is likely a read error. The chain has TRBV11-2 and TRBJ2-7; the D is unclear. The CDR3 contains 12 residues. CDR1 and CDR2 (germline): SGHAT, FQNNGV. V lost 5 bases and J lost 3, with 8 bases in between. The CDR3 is CASSPGNYEQYL. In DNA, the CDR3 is TGTGCCAGCAGCCCCGGAAACTACGAGCAGTACCTC.

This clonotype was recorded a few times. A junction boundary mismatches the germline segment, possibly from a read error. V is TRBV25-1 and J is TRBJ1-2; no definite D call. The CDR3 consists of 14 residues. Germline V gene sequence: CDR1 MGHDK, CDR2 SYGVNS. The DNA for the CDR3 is TGTGCCAGCAGTGAGGTGGACGGAACCGGTGTACATGCCTTC. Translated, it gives CASSEVDGTGVHAF.

The CDR3 protein is CASSYLAMSYEQYF. The CDR3 DNA is TGTGCCAGCAGTTACCTAGCGATGTCCTACGAGCAGTACTTC. This rearrangement joins TRBV6-6 to TRBJ2-7; TRBD2 is a possible D gene (6 bases). The CDR3 covers 14 residues. V shed 2 bases and J shed 1 base, with 9 bases lying between them. CDR1 and CDR2 from the germline V gene are MNHNY and SVGAGI (reference sequence).

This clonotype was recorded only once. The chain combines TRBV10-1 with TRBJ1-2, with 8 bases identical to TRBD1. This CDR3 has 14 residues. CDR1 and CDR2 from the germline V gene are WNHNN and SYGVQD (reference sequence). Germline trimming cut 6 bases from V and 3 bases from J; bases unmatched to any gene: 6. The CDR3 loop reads CASRRTGLYYGYTF. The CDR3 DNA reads TGCGCCAGCAGAAGGACAGGGCTATACTATGGCTACACCTTC.

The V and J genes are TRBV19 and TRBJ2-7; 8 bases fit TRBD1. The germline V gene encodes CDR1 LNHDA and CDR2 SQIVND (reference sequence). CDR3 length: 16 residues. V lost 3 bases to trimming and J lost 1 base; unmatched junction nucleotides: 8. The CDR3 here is CASSIYRDRTSYEQYF. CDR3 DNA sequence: TGTGCCAGTAGTATTTACCGGGACAGGACTTCCTACGAGCAGTACTTC.

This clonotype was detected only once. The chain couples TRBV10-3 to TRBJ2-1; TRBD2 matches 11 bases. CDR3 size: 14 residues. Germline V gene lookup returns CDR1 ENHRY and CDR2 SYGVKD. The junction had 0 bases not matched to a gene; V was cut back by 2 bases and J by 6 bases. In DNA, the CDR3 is TGTGCCATCAGTGAGGGGACTAGCGGCAATGAGCAGTTCTTC. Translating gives CAISEGTSGNEQFF.

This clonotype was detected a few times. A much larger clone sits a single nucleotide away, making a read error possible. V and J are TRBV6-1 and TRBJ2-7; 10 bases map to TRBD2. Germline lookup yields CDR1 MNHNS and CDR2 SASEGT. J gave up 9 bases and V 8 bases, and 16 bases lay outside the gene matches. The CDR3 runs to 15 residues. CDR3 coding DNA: TGTGCCAGCGGCCACCCCCTAGCGGGAGTGCGGGTGCAGTACTTC. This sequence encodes CASGHPLAGVRVQYF.